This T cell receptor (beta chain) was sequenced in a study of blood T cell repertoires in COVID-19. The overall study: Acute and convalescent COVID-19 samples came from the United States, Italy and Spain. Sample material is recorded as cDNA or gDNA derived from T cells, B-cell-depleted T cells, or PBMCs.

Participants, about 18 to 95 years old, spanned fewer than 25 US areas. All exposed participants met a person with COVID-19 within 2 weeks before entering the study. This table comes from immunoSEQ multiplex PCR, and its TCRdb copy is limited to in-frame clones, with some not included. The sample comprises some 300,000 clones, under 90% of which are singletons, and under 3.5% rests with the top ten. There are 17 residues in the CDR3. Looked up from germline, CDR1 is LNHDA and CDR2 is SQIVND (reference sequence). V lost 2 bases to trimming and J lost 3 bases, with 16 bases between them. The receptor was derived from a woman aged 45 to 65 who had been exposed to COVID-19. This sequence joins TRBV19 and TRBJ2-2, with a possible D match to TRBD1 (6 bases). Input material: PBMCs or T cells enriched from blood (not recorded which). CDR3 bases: TGTGCCAGTAGTATACCAGGGGTCCTATCCTACACCGGGGAGCTGTTTTTT. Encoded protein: CASSIPGVLSYTGELFF.